The source of this TCR beta chain is a study of graft-versus-host responses after intestinal transplantation. Background on the study: Transplant recipients had multivisceral, liver-intestinal, or isolated intestinal grafts. Anti-thymocyte globulin induction preceded approximately three years of tacrolimus and steroid maintenance in all recipients.

Data came from immunoSEQ multiplex PCR; TCRdb stores just in-frame clones and leaves some out. The profile shows about 90,000 clones, around 90% of them singletons. The ends lost 4 bases at V and 6 bases at J; junction bases unmatched: 13. Germline V gene lookup returns CDR1 MDHEN and CDR2 SYDVKM. This CDR3 is 17 amino acids long. Points on this clone: Its antigen is unknown.

The TCR comes from a human donor who was the organ donor for an intestinal transplant. The sample was unstimulated CD4+ T cells sorted from spleen or lymph node cells, taken before transplant. The chain joins TRBV28 to TRBJ2-1, with 9 positions matching TRBD1. CDR3 protein: CASSSLHLYRGPNEQFF. For the CDR3, the DNA is TGTGCCAGCAGTTCTTTACACCTCTACAGGGGGCCCAATGAGCAGTTCTTC.